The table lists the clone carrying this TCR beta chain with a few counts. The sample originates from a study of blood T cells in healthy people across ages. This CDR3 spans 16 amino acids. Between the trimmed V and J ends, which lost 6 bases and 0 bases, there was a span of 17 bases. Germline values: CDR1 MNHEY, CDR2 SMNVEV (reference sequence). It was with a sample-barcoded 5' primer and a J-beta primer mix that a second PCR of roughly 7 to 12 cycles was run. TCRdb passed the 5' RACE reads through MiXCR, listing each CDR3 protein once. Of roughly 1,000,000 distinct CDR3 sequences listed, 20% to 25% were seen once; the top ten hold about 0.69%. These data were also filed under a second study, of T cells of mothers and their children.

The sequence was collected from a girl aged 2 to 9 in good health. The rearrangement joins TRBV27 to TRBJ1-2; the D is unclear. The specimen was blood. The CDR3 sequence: CASSGRRARANYGYTF. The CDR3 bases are TGTGCCAGCAGCGGGAGGAGGGCTCGAGCTAACTATGGCTACACCTTC.